The 5 T cell receptor beta chains below all came from one sample that was sequenced in a study of T cells in Graves' hyperthyroidism and ophthalmopathy. The CDR3 regions of TCR beta were amplified from RNA transcripts. The HTBI primer set drove a first-round RT-PCR of the TCR CDR3. TCRdb reanalysed the multiplex PCR reads using MiXCR and keeps one entry per CDR3 protein. The repertoire has about 560,000 distinct CDR3 sequences, 15% to 20% of them found once; the top ten carry 15% to 20%. The source material was blood. The receptors were gathered from a woman aged 18-30 years with Graves' hyperthyroidism.

This clonotype was counted only a few times. V and J are TRBV20-1 and TRBJ1-4; D gene uncertain. CDR1 and CDR2 from the germline V gene are DFQATT and SNEGSKA (reference sequence). The CDR3 contains 13 residues. Trimming stripped 0 bases from V and 11 bases from J, with 13 bases between. The CDR3 bases are TGCAGTGCTAGAGATCGAGGAGTGGAGAAACTGTTTTTT. It is translated as CSARDRGVEKLFF.

This clonotype was observed many times. The V call is TRBV12-3 or TRBV12-4, the J call TRBJ1-6; D remains ambiguous. The CDR3 length is 15 residues. Trimming removed 1 base from V and 5 bases from J, with 9 bases in between. CDR3 bases: TGTGCCAGCAGTTTAGTCTCAGCCAATAATTCACCCCTCCACTTT. Encoded protein: CASSLVSANNSPLHF.

CDR3 residues: CASSQEIINQPQHF. Here the CDR3 DNA reads TGTGCCAGCAGCCAAGAAATAATCAATCAGCCCCAGCATTTT. The rearrangement uses TRBV4-2 and TRBJ1-5; no reliable D call. V was cut by 0 bases and J by 3 bases, with 6 bases left in between. Germline V gene lookup returns CDR1 LGHNA and CDR2 YNFKEQ. The CDR3 runs to 14 residues.

This clonotype has more than one count but fewer than ten. The chain uses TRBV5-1 and TRBJ1-6; 9 bases are shared with TRBD1. The CDR3 spans 16 residues. V lost 4 bases, J lost 7 bases, and 9 bases stayed unmatched. Germline V CDR1 and CDR2: SGHRS, YFSETQ. CDR3 coding DNA: TGCGCCAGCAGCCCTAAGGGACAGGGCTGGAATTCACCCCTCCACTTT. Its protein is CASSPKGQGWNSPLHF.

The J gene is TRBJ1-2, the V gene TRBV4-3, with a possible D match to TRBD1 (6 bases). CDR1 and CDR2 (germline): LGHNA, YSLEER. CDR3 size: 15 residues. V was shortened by 0 bases and J by 2 bases, with 10 bases between the two germline ends. The DNA of the CDR3 is TGCGCCAGCAGCCAAGAACGGGGGGCAAACTATGGCTACACCTTC. It yields the protein CASSQERGANYGYTF.